This TCR beta chain derives from a study of T cell repertoires in cytomegalovirus infection. Whole-study context: Selected CMV epitopes included recently identified HLA-C-restricted ones as well as well-studied HLA-B-restricted ones.

CDR1 and CDR2 (germline): SGHDN, FVKESK. Trimming cost V 3 bases and J 0 bases, with 9 bases left between them. CDR3 length: 15 amino acids. Study observations and caveats: CMV-specific HLA-C-restricted TCR beta clonotypes dominated the ex vivo response.

The sample holds a few counts of this clonotype. Its antigen is unknown. TCRdb reprocessed the reads with MiXCR, giving one entry per CDR3 protein. This table holds roughly 120,000 distinct CDR3 sequences, approximately 30% found once. Sequencing was performed on CD8+ T cells from cultured PBMCs, taken from culture after CMV antigen stimulation. This TCR derives from a human donor in good health (CMV status not recorded). Some clones in this sample may be carry-over from other donors' samples. The V call is TRBV14, the J call TRBJ1-3; D is ambiguous. This CDR3 is CASSHNSDSGNTIYF. The CDR3 coding sequence is TGTGCCAGCAGCCATAACAGCGACTCTGGAAACACCATATATTTT.